These 17 T cell receptor beta chains share one sample of origin, sequenced in a study of control samples from healthy donors and cancer patients. The table came from immunoSEQ multiplex PCR; TCRdb's copy has only in-frame clones and leaves some out. In the table there are some 100,000 clones, around nine tenths of which are singletons. The sequenced sample was blood. The receptors here all came from a woman between 45 and 65 years old in good health.

The rearrangement links TRBV27 to TRBJ2-1; 8 positions agree with TRBD2. CDR1 and CDR2 (germline): MNHEY, SMNVEV (reference sequence). J gave up 4 bases and V 5 bases, and 10 bases lay outside the gene matches. The CDR3 length is 16 residues. The CDR3 loop is CASSLDAGGLYNEQFF. As DNA, the CDR3 is TGTGCCAGCAGTCTCGACGCGGGGGGCTTGTACAATGAGCAGTTCTTC.

The CDR3 DNA follows: TGTGCCAGCAGTTTTCTAGCAGTGGAGACCCAGTACTTC. Translation gives CASSFLAVETQYF. This chain links TRBV12-3 or TRBV12-4 with TRBJ2-5; tentatively, D is TRBD2 (5 bases). Trimming cost V 3 bases and J 5 bases, with 10 bases left between them. The CDR3 runs to 13 residues.

This chain connects TRBV11-2 to TRBJ1-5; D unclear. Per germline, CDR1 SGHAT and CDR2 FQNNGV. The CDR3 sequence is 12 residues long. V was trimmed by 9 bases and J by 2 bases, leaving 8 bases between them. In DNA form, the CDR3 reads TGTGCCAGTCAGTCGGGCAATCAGCCCCAGCATTTT. This codes for CASQSGNQPQHF.

The rearrangement uses TRBV19 and TRBJ1-2, with D maybe TRBD1 (5 bases). The CDR3 has 15 amino acids. Looked up from germline, CDR1 is LNHDA and CDR2 is SQIVND (reference sequence). Trimming took 6 bases from V and 8 from J, leaving 22 bases between them. In nucleotides, the CDR3 is TGTGCCAGTAGGCCCTGGGGGGGGAGAATATGGGGCTACACCTTC. The encoded protein is CASRPWGGRIWGYTF. Drawing the rest from reference TRBV19 and TRBJ1-2, the complete variable domain is DGGITQSPKYLFRKEGQNVTLSCEQNLNHDAMYWYRQDPGQGLRLIYYSQIVNDFQKGDIAEGYSVSREKKESFPLTVTSAQKNPTAFYLCASRPWGGRIWGYTFGSGTRLTVV.

To note about this clone: The junction does not match germline at one end; this may be a read error. The V gene is TRBV10-3, the J gene TRBJ2-3, with D perhaps given as TRBD1 or TRBD2 (5 bases each). The CDR3 length is 14 residues. Germline V gene lookup returns CDR1 ENHRY and CDR2 SYGVKD. The CDR3 protein is CATSTGAGTDTQYF. CDR3 coding DNA: TGTGCCACCAGTACCGGGGCGGGCACAGATACGCAGTATTTT.

The rearrangement joins TRBV7-2 to TRBJ2-7; 8 nucleotides align to TRBD2. The CDR3 totals 15 residues. V lost 1 base to trimming and J lost 3 bases; unmatched junction nucleotides: 5. Germline CDR1 SGHTA, CDR2 FQGNSA. The CDR3 nucleotides are TGTGCCAGCAGCTTAGATGCTAGCGGGTTCTACGAGCAGTACGTC. The encoded protein is CASSLDASGFYEQYV.

The chain uses TRBV18 and TRBJ1-1, with D hard to call. Germline V gene data show CDR1 as KGHSH and CDR2 as LQKENI. The CDR3 has 13 residues. Trimming took off 0 bases at V and 1 base at J, with 3 bases between the two ends. The CDR3 DNA reads as TGTGCCAGCTCACCACCAGCGAACACTGAAGCTTTCTTT. It translates to CASSPPANTEAFF.

The chain couples TRBV7-3 to TRBJ1-4; D unresolved. V was trimmed by 5 bases and J by 7 bases, leaving 11 bases between them. This CDR3 has 13 amino acids. Germline lookup yields CDR1 SGHTA and CDR2 FQGTGA. CDR3 nucleotides: TGTGCCAGCAGCACCCAAGGAGGTGAAAAACTGTTTTTT. Its protein is CASSTQGGEKLFF.

The rearrangement joins TRBV11-2 to TRBJ2-7, with D perhaps TRBD1 (6 bases). In germline, CDR1 is SGHAT, CDR2 FQNNGV. The V end lost 5 bases, the J end lost 7 bases, and 18 bases lay between the germline ends. The length of the CDR3 is 14 residues. The CDR3 region has the DNA TGTGCCAGCAGCATACAGGACAGCCTAGGGGAGCAGTACTTC. Translated, it gives CASSIQDSLGEQYF.

The gene calls are TRBV7-2 and TRBJ1-1; 7 positions match TRBD1. Germline lookup yields CDR1 SGHTA and CDR2 FQGNSA. J gave up 9 bases and V 2 bases, and 12 bases lay outside the gene matches. The CDR3 length is 15 residues. The DNA of the CDR3 is TGTGCCAGCAGCTTAATCGGGACAGATAACATTAAAGCTTTCTTT. Protein: CASSLIGTDNIKAFF.

The V call is TRBV6-5, the J call TRBJ1-2; D is uncertain. Germline V lookup: CDR1 MNHEY, CDR2 SVGAGI. The CDR3 has 14 amino acids. V was pared by 8 bases and J by 8 bases, with 21 bases between. The CDR3 is CASQGGSRIEGYTF. The DNA of the CDR3 is TGTGCCAGCCAAGGAGGCAGCCGAATCGAGGGCTACACCTTC.

V gene TRBV2 combines with J gene TRBJ2-3, with D perhaps TRBD2 (6 bases). The germline V gene encodes CDR1 SNHLY and CDR2 FYNNEI. The CDR3 extends over 14 amino acids. Trimming cost V 6 bases and J 1 base, with 11 bases left between them. CDR3 amino acids: CASRAREGTDTQYF. CDR3 coding DNA: TGTGCCAGCAGGGCAAGGGAGGGCACAGATACGCAGTATTTT.

The CDR3 loop is CASSLTGISYGYTF. CDR3 nucleotides: TGTGCCAGCAGCCTCACCGGGATAAGCTATGGCTACACCTTC. The chain carries TRBV7-8 and TRBJ1-2; no clear D gene. The CDR3 is 14 residues long. Germline V gives CDR1 SGHVS, CDR2 FQNEAQ. V lost 5 bases and J 4 bases, leaving 14 bases between the germline ends. Drawing the rest from reference TRBV7-8 and TRBJ1-2, the complete variable domain is GAGVSQSPRYKVAKRGQDVALRCDPISGHVSLFWYQQALGQGPEFLTYFQNEAQLDKSGLPSDRFFAERPEGSVSTLKIQRTQQEDSAVYLCASSLTGISYGYTFGSGTRLTVV.

The rearrangement links TRBV13 to TRBJ1-1; the match to TRBD1 covers 8 bases. The length of the CDR3 is 15 residues. Germline loops: CDR1 PRHDT, CDR2 FYEKMQ (reference sequence). With V trimmed by 6 bases and J by 1 base, 7 bases remained unmatched. CDR3 coding DNA: TGTGCCAGCAGGCACAGGGGGGCCCAGAACACTGAAGCTTTCTTT. The encoded protein is CASRHRGAQNTEAFF.

J is TRBJ2-1 and V is TRBV7-3; no clear D gene. The germline CDR1 and CDR2 sequences are SGHTA and FQGTGA. V was trimmed by 2 bases and J by 9 bases, leaving 11 bases between them. CDR3 size: 13 residues. The CDR3 DNA sequence: TGTGCCAGCAGCTTATACAGCCTGGGTGAGCAGTTCTTC. Its protein is CASSLYSLGEQFF.

This rearrangement joins TRBV6-2 or TRBV6-3 to TRBJ2-7; 10 bases line up with TRBD2. Unmatched junction bases numbered 9, after V lost 3 bases and J lost 4 bases. There are 16 residues in the CDR3. Germline-derived CDR1 and CDR2 are MNHEY and SVGEGT. The CDR3 spells CASSYPASSGSYEQYV. As DNA, the CDR3 is TGTGCCAGCAGTTATCCCGCTTCTAGCGGGAGTTACGAGCAGTACGTC.

The chain links TRBV7-3 to TRBJ2-1; D is unclear. Trimming pared 0 bases from V and 5 bases from J, leaving 11 bases between. This CDR3 contains 15 residues. Germline V gene sequence: CDR1 SGHTA, CDR2 FQGTGA. Written as DNA, the CDR3 is TGTGCCAGCAGCTTAACCGGTGGAGTAGACAATGAGCAGTTCTTC. This translates into CASSLTGGVDNEQFF.